The sequence of this TCR beta chain was determined in a study of breast tumors, draining lymph nodes, adjacent tissues. Regarding the study as a whole: Luminal-like breast cancer showed significantly greater tumor-nontumor repertoire similarity than basal-like breast cancer did. Findings are consistent with lymph node origin and intratumoral expansion of most tumor T cells. Compared with lymph nodes, tumors were less diverse; compared with nontumor tissue, more. The lymph node origin of tumor T cells was framed as consistent with a hypothesis, not demonstrated.

The ends lost 8 bases at V and 0 bases at J; junction bases unmatched: 4. Germline CDR1 and CDR2: ENHRY and SYGVKD. The CDR3 has 15 amino acids. The sample holds many counts of this clonotype. The antigen is unknown. Each CDR3 protein is one row after TCRdb ran MiXCR on the multiplex PCR reads. The sample holds 290,000 or so distinct CDR3 sequences, 30% seen once. Axillary draining lymph nodes of breast cancer patients supplied the node samples. This clonotype originated in a female donor with breast cancer. Some clones in this sample may be carry-over from other donors' samples. Sequencing input: axillary lymph node tissue. The rearrangement joins TRBV10-3 to TRBJ2-6, with 7 nucleotides matching TRBD2. For the CDR3, the DNA is TGTGCCATCGGGGGGGGGGGCTCTGGGGCCAACGTCCTGACTTTC. Translating it yields CAIGGGGSGANVLTF.